This T cell receptor beta chain was observed in a study of T cells in Graves' hyperthyroidism and ophthalmopathy. Amplified regions were TCR beta CDR3 sequences from RNA transcripts. Researchers ran a first-round RT-PCR on the TCR CDR3 using the HTBI primer set. A single record per CDR3 protein comes from TCRdb applying MiXCR to the multiplex PCR reads. The profile shows 450,000 to 650,000 distinct CDR3 sequences, 20% of them singletons. Many counts were recorded for this clonotype. Germline V gene sequence: CDR1 MDHEN, CDR2 SYDVKM. This CDR3 spans 14 amino acids. Unmatched junction bases numbered 9, after V lost 5 bases and J lost 6 bases.

This receptor was taken from a man between 18 and 35 years old with Graves' hyperthyroidism. The chain employs TRBV28 and TRBJ2-7; 8 nucleotides align to TRBD1. Sequences were obtained from blood. CDR3 coding DNA: TGTGCCAGCAGTACGACAGGGGCGGTGAGCGAGCAGTACTTC. Encoded protein: CASSTTGAVSEQYF.